This T cell receptor beta chain was documented in a study of vaccination effects on CD4 cells after COVID-19. Points from the study as a whole: Vaccine- and infection-induced clones showed marked clonal contraction late following vaccination.

ViraFEST assay sequencing came after antigen-specific CD4+ T cells were expanded with viral peptide pools. After around nine days in culture, the CD4+ T cells were isolated. Subjects were given two BNT162b2 or mRNA-1273 vaccine doses. This CDR3 is built from 16 residues. Between the trimmed V and J ends, which lost 7 bases and 5 bases, there was a span of 23 bases. CDR1 is LNHNV and CDR2 is YYDKDF in the germline V gene (reference sequence). Sequenced by immunoSEQ multiplex PCR; TCRdb stores in-frame clones only, minus some. The sample includes around 46,000 clones, about 74% of them seen just once. Notes on this clone: Its antigen remains unidentified.

The genes are TRBV15 and TRBJ2-5; either TRBD1 or TRBD2 may supply D (5 bases each). Sequenced material: CD4+ T cells from PBMCs cultured with HCoV-OC43 spike peptides, taken after COVID-19 vaccination. Subset specified: HCoV-OC43 spike overlapping peptide pool stimulation. The sequence was obtained from a human donor who received a COVID-19 vaccine. CDR3 nucleotides: TGTGCCACCAAGGGGCGCAGCGGCTTACGAGCGGAGACCCAGTACTTC. This encodes CATKGRSGLRAETQYF.